The 9 T cell receptor beta chains in this list originate from one sample, sequenced in a study of PD-1 blockade in classical Hodgkin lymphoma. The sample's time point: cycle 4 day 1 (C4D1), after five to seven weeks of nivolumab. No patient escaped relapse after autologous stem cell transplantation, and brentuximab vedotin exposure varied. Sequencing was performed with immunoSEQ multiplex PCR; in TCRdb, only in-frame clones are kept and a portion is missing. The repertoire has 35,000 to 50,000 clones, 66% of them found once; the top ten carry 2.5% to 3.5%. Sequences were derived from peripheral blood mononuclear cells (PBMCs), sampled before the fourth cycle of nivolumab. The receptors shown here come from a human donor with classical Hodgkin lymphoma.

V is TRBV7-2 and J is TRBJ2-1, with D uncertain. The CDR3 sequence is 13 residues long. Trimming took 5 bases from V and 2 from J, leaving 7 bases between them. Looked up from germline, CDR1 is SGHTA and CDR2 is FQGNSA. This chain's CDR3 is CASSRTAYNEQFF. DNA of the CDR3: TGTGCCAGCAGCCGTACAGCCTACAATGAGCAGTTCTTC.

V is TRBV7-2 and J is TRBJ1-2; tentative D call: TRBD1 (5 bases). Germline values: CDR1 SGHTA, CDR2 FQGNSA. Trimming shortened V by 1 base and J by 2 bases, and 17 bases separated the two germline ends. The CDR3 runs 17 residues. The CDR3 loop is CASSLDVRGTANYGYTF. The CDR3 coding sequence is TGTGCCAGCAGCTTAGACGTCAGAGGGACGGCAAACTATGGCTACACCTTC.

This sequence joins TRBV7-9 and TRBJ2-5, with TRBD1 matching 9 bases. Per germline, CDR1 SEHNR and CDR2 FQNEAQ (reference sequence). With 2 bases clipped from V and 3 bases from J, the junction kept 4 bases outside the gene matches. The CDR3 consists of 15 residues. CDR3 coding DNA: TGTGCCAGCAGCTTAAGCGGGACAGGGAAAGAGACCCAGTACTTC. As protein: CASSLSGTGKETQYF.

The V and J genes are TRBV5-1 and TRBJ1-2; D might be TRBD1 (5 bases). Looked up from germline, CDR1 is SGHRS and CDR2 is YFSETQ. Trimming pared 0 bases from V and 0 bases from J, leaving 12 bases between. The CDR3 length is 16 residues. The CDR3 sequence is CASSLAWGATNYGYTF. CDR3 bases: TGCGCCAGCAGCTTGGCGTGGGGCGCCACTAACTATGGCTACACCTTC.

The chain recombines TRBV12-1 with TRBJ1-3. TRBV12-1 has pseudogene status. This CDR3 has 17 residues. The CDR3 protein is CANSSRPGGTEGNTIYF. In DNA, the CDR3 is TGTGCCAACTCCTCCAGGCCCGGCGGCACTGAAGGAAACACCATATATTTT.

V usage is TRBV28 and J usage is TRBJ1-1; D ambiguous. Germline CDR1 is MDHEN and CDR2 is SYDVKM. The CDR3 is 14 amino acids. V gave up 5 bases and J gave up 1 base, with 11 bases separating them. The CDR3 bases are TGTGCCAGCAGTCCTGTTCCGGGGAACACTGAAGCTTTCTTT. This codes for CASSPVPGNTEAFF.

The gene calls are TRBV28 and TRBJ2-5; a weak D match, TRBD1 (6 bases). V lost 3 bases, J lost 5 bases, and 10 bases lay in between. Germline values: CDR1 MDHEN, CDR2 SYDVKM. This CDR3 has 13 amino acids. CDR3 loop: CASSFAGAETQYF. CDR3 coding DNA: TGTGCCAGCAGTTTTGCAGGGGCGGAGACCCAGTACTTC.

This clone appeared a few times. The rearrangement links TRBV5-1 to TRBJ1-1, with D possibly being TRBD1 (6 bases). This CDR3 has 14 residues. V was trimmed by 4 bases and J by 4 bases, leaving 14 bases between them. The germline gives CDR1 SGHRS, CDR2 YFSETQ. Here the CDR3 DNA reads TGCGCCAGCAGCACCGAGGGACACTCCACTGAAGCTTTCTTT. Residues: CASSTEGHSTEAFF.

CDR3 bases: TGTGCCAGTAGTATAGAAGGGACTAGCGGGGGGCCAACATACAATGAGCAGTTCTTC. Translation gives CASSIEGTSGGPTYNEQFF. This chain connects TRBV19 to TRBJ2-1; 15 bases match TRBD2. V shed 0 bases, J shed 4 bases, and the junction held 7 bases outside the gene matches. The CDR3 is 19 residues long. CDR1 LNHDA and CDR2 SQIVND come from the germline V gene (reference sequence). Complete variable domain (other parts from reference TRBV19 and TRBJ2-1): DGGITQSPKYLFRKEGQNVTLSCEQNLNHDAMYWYRQDPGQGLRLIYYSQIVNDFQKGDIAEGYSVSREKKESFPLTVTSAQKNPTAFYLCASSIEGTSGGPTYNEQFFGPGTRLTVL.